The sequence of this T cell receptor (beta chain) was determined in a study of CD8 T cells in ankylosing spondylitis. The CDR3 covers 15 residues. From germline, CDR1 is SGHTA and CDR2 FQGNSA. Losses at the gene ends were 5 bases for V and 2 bases for J; bases not matched to a gene: 4. Quantitative barcoded 5'-RACE was used to prepare TCR beta libraries. In TCRdb, the 5' RACE reads were re-called with MiXCR into one record per CDR3 protein. The top ten clones hold 35% to 45% of a sample with over 25,000 distinct CDR3 sequences, 12% to 15% of them seen once. In its sample, this clonotype was seen a few times.

The sequenced material came from blood. The clonotype comes from a male donor with ankylosing spondylitis or in good health (not recorded which). The rearrangement links TRBV7-2 to TRBJ2-3; the match to TRBD2 covers 10 bases. The CDR3 DNA follows: TGTGCCAGCAGCCAAACTAGCGGGACCACAGATACGCAGTATTTT. Protein sequence: CASSQTSGTTDTQYF.